This T cell receptor beta chain was profiled in a study of kidney transplant recipient with SARS-CoV-2 infection. TCRdb fed the reads into MiXCR, producing one record per CDR3 protein. Among 200,000 to 250,000 distinct CDR3 sequences listed, under 30% were seen once. Points on this clonotype: One base away lies a much larger clone, so this may be a sequencing read error.

CDR3 length equals 13 residues. The V gene end was trimmed by 11 bases and the J gene end by 7 bases; junction bases not matched to a gene: 9. Germline V gene data show CDR1 as LNHDA and CDR2 as SQIVND (reference sequence). The clonotype originates from a male patient between 25 and 39 years old who had COVID-19 and was a kidney transplant recipient. Certain T cells may be donor cells from the graft. The sequences come from a blood sample, collected at baseline and on day 111 from a kidney transplant recipient. The chain recombines TRBV19 with TRBJ1-5, with TRBD1 identical over 9 bases. The CDR3 nucleotides read TGTGCCGGTCGGGACAGGGAATGGCAGCCCCAGCATTTT. Translation: CAGRDREWQPQHF.